Below are 17 T cell receptor beta chains sequenced from a single sample in a study of technical replicates of blood from several donors. TCRdb's copy holds only in-frame clones and misses some; the assay was immunoSEQ multiplex PCR. The profile shows tens of thousands of clones, 75% to 95% of them singletons. Sequenced input: T cells isolated from PBMCs. These receptor sequences come from a human donor in good health.

This chain links TRBV11-3 with TRBJ2-7; D unclear. The germline CDR1 and CDR2 sequences are SGHNT and YENEEA. V lost 4 bases to trimming and J lost 6 bases, with 13 bases between them. This CDR3 comprises 13 residues. The CDR3 DNA sequence: TGTGCCAGCAGCTACACTATAGCCGGCGAGCAGTACTTC. Residues: CASSYTIAGEQYF.

The J gene is TRBJ2-1, the V gene TRBV7-3, with 14 bases matching TRBD2. The CDR3 contains 17 residues. CDR1 and CDR2 from the germline V gene are SGHTA and FQGTGA. After removal of 2 bases from V and 7 bases from J, the junction contained 7 bases not matched to a gene. This CDR3 is CASSLGRLAGGRNEQFF. The CDR3 bases are TGTGCCAGCAGCTTAGGAAGACTAGCGGGAGGGCGTAATGAGCAGTTCTTC.

The chain joins TRBV5-4 to TRBJ1-1; D might be TRBD1 (6 bases). V shed 4 bases and J shed 1 base, with 8 bases lying between them. The CDR3 runs to 13 residues. Germline CDR1 SGHNT, CDR2 YYREEE (reference sequence). Here the CDR3 reads CASSGGQNTEAFF. In DNA, the CDR3 is TGTGCCAGCAGCGGGGGACAGAACACTGAAGCTTTCTTT. Combining the CDR3 with reference TRBV5-4 and TRBJ1-1 gives the whole variable domain ETGVTQSPTHLIKTRGQQVTLRCSSQSGHNTVSWYQQALGQGPQFIFQYYREEENGRGNFPPRFSGLQFPNYSSELNVNALELDDSALYLCASSGGQNTEAFFGQGTRLTVV.

This chain joins TRBV9 and TRBJ2-2, with D perhaps TRBD1 (6 bases). The V gene's germline CDR1 is SGDLS and CDR2 YYNGEE. The V end lost 3 bases, the J end lost 4 bases, and 13 bases lay between the germline ends. The CDR3 has 15 amino acids. CDR3 sequence: CASSAGTQPTGELFF. The CDR3 nucleotides are TGTGCCAGCAGCGCCGGGACACAACCCACCGGGGAGCTGTTTTTT. Supplemented by reference TRBV9 and TRBJ2-2, the full variable domain reads DSGVTQTPKHLITATGQRVTLRCSPRSGDLSVYWYQQSLDQGLQFLIQYYNGEERAKGNILERFSAQQFPDLHSELNLSSLELGDSALYFCASSAGTQPTGELFFGEGSRLTVL.

The chain recombines TRBV27 with TRBJ1-1, with D perhaps matching TRBD1 (5 bases). The CDR3 loop spans 16 amino acids. Germline lookup yields CDR1 MNHEY and CDR2 SMNVEV (reference sequence). The V end lost 8 bases, the J end lost 1 base, and 20 bases lay between the germline ends. This CDR3 reads CASQVTTGGWNTEAFF. DNA of the CDR3: TGTGCCAGCCAAGTTACGACGGGGGGGTGGAACACTGAAGCTTTCTTT.

The V gene is TRBV19, the J gene TRBJ1-2, with D possibly TRBD1 on 6 matching bases. V was trimmed by 4 bases and J by 8 bases, leaving 20 bases between them. This CDR3 comprises 15 residues. Germline V gene sequence: CDR1 LNHDA, CDR2 SQIVND (reference sequence). CDR3 amino acids: CASSTSRDTTRGYTF. The CDR3 nucleotides are TGTGCCAGTAGTACTAGTCGGGACACGACGCGGGGCTACACCTTC.

This clone was found a few times. This chain links TRBV10-1 with TRBJ1-2, with D perhaps matching TRBD1 (5 bases). CDR3 size: 13 residues. The germline V gene has CDR1 WNHNN and CDR2 SYGVQD (reference sequence). V dropped 0 bases and J dropped 8 bases, with 10 bases sitting between them. The CDR3 nucleotides read TGCGCCAGCAGTGAGTCTACAGGCCGGGGCTACACCTTC. Its translation: CASSESTGRGYTF.

The rearrangement links TRBV15 to TRBJ1-1; D is undetermined. This CDR3 region has 14 residues. Germline V gives CDR1 LNHNV, CDR2 YYDKDF (reference sequence). V lost 5 bases to trimming and J lost 1 base, with 11 bases between them. Here the CDR3 reads CATSSTRGNTEAFF. In DNA form, the CDR3 reads TGTGCCACCAGCTCCACCCGGGGGAACACTGAAGCTTTCTTT.

This chain connects TRBV11-2 to TRBJ2-3; 7 positions match TRBD2. The CDR3 has 17 residues. From germline, CDR1 is SGHAT and CDR2 FQNNGV. The V gene end was trimmed by 2 bases and the J gene end by 1 base; junction bases not matched to a gene: 9. CDR3 DNA sequence: TGTGCCAGCAGCTTACTTGGCGGGAGTGCGGGCACAGATACGCAGTATTTT. Amino acids: CASSLLGGSAGTDTQYF.

The rearrangement uses TRBV5-1 and TRBJ1-1; D call uncertain. V was trimmed by 0 bases and J by 0 bases, leaving 6 bases between them. The germline V gene has CDR1 SGHRS and CDR2 YFSETQ. The CDR3 loop spans 14 amino acids. The CDR3: CASSLGQVNTEAFF. The CDR3 coding sequence is TGCGCCAGCAGCTTGGGGCAGGTGAACACTGAAGCTTTCTTT. Full variable domain (outside the CDR3, taken from reference TRBV5-1 and TRBJ1-1): KAGVTQTPRYLIKTRGQQVTLSCSPISGHRSVSWYQQTPGQGLQFLFEYFSETQRNKGNFPGRFSGRQFSNSRSEMNVSTLELGDSALYLCASSLGQVNTEAFFGQGTRLTVV.

This rearrangement joins TRBV12-2 to TRBJ1-1; the tabulated D call, TRBD1, remains unverified against the DNA. TRBV12-2 corresponds to a pseudogene. The CDR3 covers 17 residues. In DNA, the CDR3 is TGTGCAAGTCGCGTTACGCCGGGACAGGCCCTAGACACTGAAGCTTTCTTT. Amino acid sequence: CASRVTPGQALDTEAFF.

The rearrangement links TRBV25-1 to TRBJ1-3, with TRBD1 as a possible D gene (6 bases). Trimming removed 8 bases at V and 0 bases at J, with 11 bases between. Germline CDR1 reads MGHDK; CDR2 reads SYGVNS. The CDR3 sequence is 14 residues long. CDR3 nucleotide sequence: TGTGCCAGCGGACAGCCGAGCTCTGGAAACACCATATATTTT. Amino acid sequence: CASGQPSSGNTIYF.

V gene TRBV19 combines with J gene TRBJ1-5, with D unclear. The CDR3 has 15 residues. CDR1 LNHDA and CDR2 SQIVND come from the germline V gene (reference sequence). V shed 1 base and J shed 5 bases, with 12 bases lying between them. CDR3 coding DNA: TGTGCCAGTAGTATAGCAGGAATAGGCGATCAGCCCCAGCATTTT. Translated: CASSIAGIGDQPQHF.

The chain employs TRBV20-1 and TRBJ2-1, with D hard to call. The CDR3 has 10 residues. Germline V gives CDR1 DFQATT, CDR2 SNEGSKA (reference sequence). The V and J ends lost 6 bases and 10 bases respectively, with 10 bases between them. The CDR3: CSAYLLEQFF. The CDR3 DNA follows: TGCAGTGCATACCTCCTAGAGCAGTTCTTC.

The rearrangement links TRBV9 to TRBJ2-3, with a possible D match to TRBD2 (6 bases). With 0 bases removed from V and 2 bases from J, the gap between germline ends came to 13 bases. The germline CDR1 and CDR2 sequences are SGDLS and YYNGEE. This CDR3 has 16 residues. CDR3 nucleotides: TGTGCCAGCAGCGTAGCTACTAGCAAATACACAGATACGCAGTATTTT. Amino acid sequence: CASSVATSKYTDTQYF.

The chain joins TRBV18 to TRBJ1-4; D is perhaps TRBD1 (5 bases). This CDR3 has 17 amino acids. The germline V gene encodes CDR1 KGHSH and CDR2 LQKENI. V lost 0 bases to trimming and J lost 0 bases, with 11 bases between them. The CDR3 bases are TGTGCCAGCTCACCACCGGCAGGGATTGCAACTAATGAAAAACTGTTTTTT. Its translation is CASSPPAGIATNEKLFF.

This clone was seen once. This chain uses TRBV9 with TRBJ1-2; D is ambiguous. This CDR3 spans 13 amino acids. Trimming stripped 0 bases from V and 8 bases from J, with 11 bases between. Germline V lookup: CDR1 SGDLS, CDR2 YYNGEE. DNA for the CDR3: TGTGCCAGCAGCGTAGATGAACGGGTGGGCTACACCTTC. Translating it yields CASSVDERVGYTF. Full variable domain (rest looked up from reference TRBV9 and TRBJ1-2): DSGVTQTPKHLITATGQRVTLRCSPRSGDLSVYWYQQSLDQGLQFLIQYYNGEERAKGNILERFSAQQFPDLHSELNLSSLELGDSALYFCASSVDERVGYTFGSGTRLTVV.